The TCR beta chain under discussion was sequenced for a study of blood T cell repertoires in COVID-19. As for the study in general: Spain, Italy and the United States supplied samples that represented acute and convalescent COVID-19.

Per the authors' pipeline: Amplification of reference gene primers was used by the study to estimate nucleated cell counts. The method was immunoSEQ multiplex PCR; TCRdb's version includes in-frame clones alone and lacks a portion of them. V, J and clone size derive from that table, while D and trimming were established from the DNA sequence. The table records about 220,000 clones, 80% to 90% of them present only once. CDR1 is SGHDT, CDR2 YYEEEE, per germline. The CDR3 sequence is 10 residues long. Participants reported their clinical history, and cohort assignment relied on those reports. For this clone: The junction departs from germline at one end; a sequencing error may be responsible.

What was sequenced was PBMCs or T cells enriched from blood (not recorded which). The TCR originated in a young woman in a cohort exposed to, infected with or recovered from COVID-19 (not recorded which). The gene calls are TRBV5-6 and TRBJ2-3; weak D call: TRBD1 (5 bases). DNA for the CDR3: TGTGCCAGCAGCTGCGAGGCAGGGCGATTT. Translation: CASSCEAGRF.